Following are 9 T cell receptor beta chains from one sample sequenced in a study of cytomegalovirus exposure and HLA in healthy donors. PCR amplification relied on 60 Vbeta primers (plus 13 Jbeta primers). Assay: immunoSEQ multiplex PCR; the TCRdb copy retains only in-frame clones and omits some. Counted here are about 89,000 clones, approximately 9% occurring once; the ten biggest clones make up around 4.9%. Material for sequencing was PBMCs. The receptor set was obtained from a man aged 45-60 years in good health and CMV-seropositive.

This clone was observed a few times. The genes are TRBV11-2 and TRBJ1-1, with a tentative D call TRBD1 (6 bases). CDR1 is SGHAT and CDR2 is FQNNGV in the germline V gene. CDR3 length equals 14 residues. V shed 3 bases and J shed 4 bases, with 12 bases lying between them. CDR3 nucleotide sequence: TGTGCCAGCAGCTTCAGGGGTTCAGGCACTGAAGCTTTCTTT. This codes for CASSFRGSGTEAFF.

This clone showed up just a few times. V and J are TRBV10-3 and TRBJ1-2, with TRBD1 identical over 7 bases. This CDR3 region has 14 residues. Trimming cost V 4 bases and J 2 bases; bases outside gene matches: 4. Germline V gene data show CDR1 as ENHRY and CDR2 as SYGVKD. CDR3 region: CAISAKGQNYGYTF. For the CDR3, the DNA is TGTGCCATCAGTGCCAAGGGACAGAACTATGGCTACACCTTC.

The chain joins TRBV28 to TRBJ2-7; maybe TRBD2 (7 bases). Germline V gene lookup returns CDR1 MDHEN and CDR2 SYDVKM. The CDR3 is made up of 14 amino acids. V was cut by 8 bases and J by 2 bases, with 16 bases left in between. CDR3 coding DNA: TGTGCCAGCCGCCTCTCGCGGGGGCCCTACGAGCAGTACTTC. This encodes CASRLSRGPYEQYF. The variable domain in full, with the rest retrieved from reference TRBV28 and TRBJ2-7, is DVKVTQSSRYLVKRTGEKVFLECVQDMDHENMFWYRQDPGLGLRLIYFSYDVKMKEKGDIPEGYSVSREKKERFSLILESASTNQTSMYLCASRLSRGPYEQYFGPGTRLTVT.

This clone has a handful of counts. The chain is built from TRBV6-1 and TRBJ1-5; possible D gene TRBD1, 6 bases. Germline V gene data show CDR1 as MNHNS and CDR2 as SASEGT. This CDR3 spans 16 amino acids. The germline V and J ends were trimmed by 3 bases and 2 bases, with 14 bases remaining between them. The CDR3 spells CASSEVLDRGNQPQHF. DNA of the CDR3: TGTGCCAGCAGTGAGGTTTTGGACAGAGGCAATCAGCCCCAGCATTTT.

The chain combines TRBV28 with TRBJ2-2, with TRBD2 as a possible D gene (5 bases). Deletions cut 4 bases from V and 6 bases from J, with 30 bases between. CDR1 and CDR2 (germline): MDHEN, SYDVKM. This CDR3 contains 20 residues. CDR3 residues: CASSSPVLGIVSTRAGELFF. CDR3 DNA: TGTGCCAGCAGTTCCCCCGTACTAGGAATCGTCTCAACTCGTGCCGGGGAGCTGTTTTTT.

V and J are TRBV27 and TRBJ2-7; 14 positions agree with TRBD2. J gave up 4 bases and V 5 bases, and 7 bases lay outside the gene matches. Germline lookup yields CDR1 MNHEY and CDR2 SMNVEV (reference sequence). The CDR3 loop spans 16 amino acids. The CDR3 is CASSRPGLAGEYEQYF. In nucleotides, the CDR3 is TGTGCCAGCAGTCGTCCGGGACTAGCGGGAGAGTACGAGCAGTACTTC.

The chain recombines TRBV2 with TRBJ1-1; D unclear. Deletions cut 7 bases from V and 1 base from J, with 10 bases between. Germline V CDR1 and CDR2: SNHLY, FYNNEI. The CDR3 is made up of 13 amino acids. The CDR3 DNA sequence: TGTGCCAGCATCCAACAGCAGAACACTGAAGCTTTCTTT. This sequence encodes CASIQQQNTEAFF.

This clone has more than one count but fewer than ten. The rearrangement uses TRBV30 and TRBJ1-1; D is undetermined. Germline CDR1 reads GTSNPN; CDR2 reads SVGIG (reference sequence). CDR3 size: 11 residues. The V end lost 4 bases, the J end lost 7 bases, and 10 bases lay between the germline ends. The CDR3: CAWNGRGEAFF. The CDR3 DNA reads TGTGCCTGGAACGGGAGAGGTGAAGCTTTCTTT.

This clone was seen only a few times. The gene calls are TRBV7-2 and TRBJ2-3; TRBD1 matches 12 bases. With V trimmed by 0 bases and J by 0 bases, 7 bases remained unmatched. The CDR3 covers 19 residues. Germline V lookup: CDR1 SGHTA, CDR2 FQGNSA. The CDR3 sequence: CASSLAGTGGAVSTDTQYF. CDR3 in DNA: TGTGCCAGCAGCTTAGCCGGGACAGGGGGCGCAGTGAGCACAGATACGCAGTATTTT.